This section outlines one TCR beta chain sequence together with its context. Its target is not known. The data were taken from a study of lymphopenia after photon versus proton radiotherapy. TCRdb keeps only in-frame clones here, not all; method: immunoSEQ multiplex PCR. The profile shows tens of thousands of clones, about four fifths of them singletons. Study-wide points: Under photons, naive T cells and diversity fell while effector/memory populations rose. Survival link was tested only in deceased patients; proton benefit remains a possibility. Post-nadir diversity loss with photons came from oligoclonal expansion, particularly CD8+ Temra cells.

V dropped 5 bases and J dropped 1 base, with 14 bases sitting between them. In germline, CDR1 is KGHSH, CDR2 LQKENI. The CDR3 runs to 15 residues. This receptor was identified in a man aged 60 to 69 with pancreatic cancer. The V and J genes are TRBV18 and TRBJ1-1; a possible D gene is TRBD1 (6 bases). This sample comprised peripheral blood, obtained from a patient treated with proton-based radiotherapy. CDR3 nucleotide sequence: TGTGCCAGCTCAGTGACACCGGGACAGAACACTGAAGCTTTCTTT. Translating gives CASSVTPGQNTEAFF.